This T cell receptor (beta chain) was identified during a study of shared clonotypes between healthy human individuals. Germline V gene sequence: CDR1 SNHLY, CDR2 FYNNEI. This CDR3 is 16 amino acids long. J lost 0 bases, V lost 8 bases, and 13 bases had no gene match. Researchers divided each subset's genomic DNA evenly across several immunoSEQ plates. TCRdb keeps only in-frame clones here, not all; method: immunoSEQ multiplex PCR. Counted here are roughly 330,000 clones, over 65% occurring once; the ten biggest clones make up around a tenth. V is TRBV2 and J is TRBJ2-7; TRBD2 matches 7 bases. The sequence came from a man aged 25 to 40 in good health. Sequenced sample: memory CD4+ T cells sorted from blood. Subset denoted: CD45RA-negative fraction. CDR3 sequence (DNA): TGTGCCAGCTTGAGGGAAAGGGAGGGCGGCTCCTACGAGCAGTACTTC. It yields the protein CASLREREGGSYEQYF. Complete variable domain (other parts from reference TRBV2 and TRBJ2-7): EPEVTQTPSHQVTQMGQEVILRCVPISNHLYFYWYRQILGQKVEFLVSFYNNEISEKSEIFDDQFSVERPDGSNFTLKIRSTKLEDSAMYFCASLREREGGSYEQYFGPGTRLTVT.